These T cell receptor beta chains were read from a single sample in a study of blood T cell repertoires in COVID-19. Here immunoSEQ multiplex PCR was the method, and the copy in TCRdb shows in-frame clones only, minus some. The sample contains about 140,000 clones, almost 80% of which appear only once. The sequenced sample was PBMCs or T cells enriched from blood (not recorded which). Source of these receptors: a woman between 45 and 65 years old who had recovered from COVID-19. Each CDR3 is given with its conserved first and last residue. Fields, in order: V gene, clone size, D gene, J gene, CDR3 DNA, CDR3 protein. A D gene is named only where the DNA matches it firmly. The size entry is marked missing in some rows and otherwise reads once, few, many or a size class.

TRBV29-1	NA	TRBD2	TRBJ2-2	TGCAGCGTCCTCCTTGGTAGCGGGATTGGAGACACCGGGGAGCTGTTTTTT	CSVLLGSGIGDTGELFF
TRBV7-2	NA	TRBD1	TRBJ2-7	TGTGCCAGCAGCGCGACAGGGGGCCGTGGCGAGCAGTACTTC	CASSATGGRGEQYF
TRBV9	NA	TRBD1	TRBJ1-2	TGTGCCAGCAGCGCAACAGGGGCTAACTATGGCTACACCTTC	CASSATGANYGYTF
TRBV25-1	NA	NA	TRBJ1-3	TGTGCCAGCAGTGAACTGAGTCTCCTAGGCCAAGACACCATATATTTT	CASSELSLLGQDTIYF
TRBV2	NA	NA	TRBJ1-5	TGTGCCAGCAGTGAAACGAGGAATCAGCCCCAGCATTTT	CASSETRNQPQHF
TRBV11-2	once	TRBD2	TRBJ2-3	TGTGCCAGCAGCTCGGGGGGGCCGTATACGCAGTATTTT	CASSSGGPYTQYF
TRBV9	NA	NA	TRBJ2-7	TGTGCCAGCAGCCCCGGCGGGACGTCGGCCCCCGTGGTGCAGTACTTC	CASSPGGTSAPVVQYF
TRBV24-1	NA	NA	TRBJ1-2	TGTGCCACCAGTGACCCGGTCGGAGGGAACTATGGCTACACCTTC	CATSDPVGGNYGYTF
TRBV5-4	NA	NA	TRBJ1-2	TGTGCCAGCAGCTTGGGACAGGGCTACACCTTC	CASSLGQGYTF
TRBV2	once	TRBD1	TRBJ2-5	TGTGCCAGCAGTGTCAGGGACAGTTTGGAGACCCAGTACTTC	CASSVRDSLETQYF
TRBV7-2	NA	NA	TRBJ2-5	TGTGCCAGCAGCCAAACTGGGGGGGGCCCCTCAGAGACCCAGTACTTC	CASSQTGGGPSETQYF
TRBV27	once	NA	TRBJ2-7	TGTGCCAGCAGTTTGCAGGGCAGCTACGAGCAGTACTTC	CASSLQGSYEQYF
TRBV11-2	NA	NA	TRBJ2-3	TGTGCCAGCAGCTTAGGACAGAGCCTAAGCACAGATACGCAGTATTTT	CASSLGQSLSTDTQYF
TRBV29-1	NA	NA	TRBJ2-2	TGCAGCGTTGAAGGGACCGGGATCGGGGAGCTGTTTTTT	CSVEGTGIGELFF
TRBV27	NA	TRBD1	TRBJ2-1	TGTGCCAGCAGTCCAGCAGGGGGCAATGAGCAGTTCTTC	CASSPAGGNEQFF
TRBV2	NA	NA	TRBJ1-3	TGTGCCAGCAGTCGGCGGGGGGCTTTTGGAAACACCATATATTTT	CASSRRGAFGNTIYF
TRBV7-9	NA	TRBD1	TRBJ2-3	TGTGCCAGCAGTTTAGGGGGCGGAGCTAGCACAGATACGCAGTATTTT	CASSLGGGASTDTQYF
TRBV5-1	NA	NA	TRBJ2-7	TGCGCCAGCAGCTTCTGGCTAGCTATGAACTACGAGCAGTACTTC	CASSFWLAMNYEQYF
TRBV7-3	NA	TRBD1	TRBJ2-5	TGTGCCAGCAGCTTATTGGGACAGGGCGTAGAGACCCAGTACTTC	CASSLLGQGVETQYF
TRBV7-9	NA	NA	TRBJ1-1	TGTGCCAGCAGCCCTTACACTGAAGCTTTCTTT	CASSPYTEAFF
TRBV5-1	NA	TRBD2	TRBJ2-1	TGCGCCAGCAGCTCATATGGGTGGGGTAGCGGGCCTTACAATGAGCAGTTCTTC	CASSSYGWGSGPYNEQFF
TRBV29-1	few	NA	TRBJ1-2	TGCAGCTTTCGAGGGGGGGGCCCGGGAGGCTACACCTTC	CSFRGGGPGGYTF
TRBV10-2	NA	TRBD2	TRBJ2-1	TGCGCCACCACGACTAGCGGGAGCACCGGAGAGCAGTTCTTC	CATTTSGSTGEQFF
TRBV5-4	NA	NA	TRBJ2-5	TGTGCCAGCAGCTTGGCCATTGGGGCTAGTCAAGAGACCCAGTACTTC	CASSLAIGASQETQYF
TRBV11-1	NA	TRBD2	TRBJ2-3	TGTGCCAGCAGCTCGGAGGGACTAACGGATACGCAGTATTTT	CASSSEGLTDTQYF
TRBV6-1	NA	NA	TRBJ2-7	TGTGCCAGCAGTGGAAGGAGGTGGGCACAGACCTACGAGCAGTACTTC	CASSGRRWAQTYEQYF
TRBV29-1	NA	TRBD2	TRBJ2-1	TGCAGCGACACCCTAGCGGGCCCCTACAATGAGCAGTTCTTC	CSDTLAGPYNEQFF
TRBV19	NA	TRBD1	TRBJ1-6	TGTGCCAGTAGTTACAGGGGTCAGTCACCCCTCCACTTT	CASSYRGQSPLHF
TRBV4-1	NA	NA	TRBJ1-1	TGCGCCAGCAGCCAAGATCTGGGCGAAGCTTTCTTT	CASSQDLGEAFF
TRBV20-1	NA	NA	TRBJ1-1	TGCAGTGCTAGTCAGGGTAATGTGAACACTGAAGCTTTCTTT	CSASQGNVNTEAFF
TRBV6-5	NA	NA	TRBJ1-5	TGTGCCAGCAGCTCGACTGACAATCAGCCCCAGCATTTT	CASSSTDNQPQHF
TRBV5-1	NA	TRBD1	TRBJ2-5	TGCGCCAGCAGCCGAACAGGGGGCACGGAGACCCAGTACTTC	CASSRTGGTETQYF
TRBV7-3	NA	NA	TRBJ1-1	TGTGCCAGCAGCGCAGGACAGACTGAAGCTTTCTTT	CASSAGQTEAFF
TRBV6-5	NA	NA	TRBJ2-1	TGTGCCAGCGGCCCAAGTGGGGGGGCCTTAAATGAGCAGTTCTTC	CASGPSGGALNEQFF
TRBV3-1/TRBV3-2	NA	TRBD2	TRBJ2-3	TGTGCCAGCAGGGCGGGGGGAGATACGCAGTATTTT	CASRAGGDTQYF
TRBV30	once	NA	TRBJ1-2	TGTGCCTGGAGTCGGACAGTCCTTCGGGATAGGTACACCTTC	CAWSRTVLRDRYTF
TRBV3-1/TRBV3-2	NA	NA	TRBJ1-5	TGTGCCAGCAGCGGACGGACAGATCAGCCCCAGCATTTT	CASSGRTDQPQHF
TRBV5-6	NA	NA	TRBJ2-7	TGTGCCAGCATGTGGAGATCCAGCCCCCTGGAGCAGTACTTC	CASMWRSSPLEQYF
TRBV25-1	once	NA	TRBJ2-2	TGTGCCAGCAGTTCTCTTCCCGGGGAGCTGTTTTTT	CASSSLPGELFF
TRBV11-3	NA	NA	TRBJ2-7	TGTGCCAGCAGCCCGACTAGGAGCTCCTACGAGCAGTACTTC	CASSPTRSSYEQYF
TRBV5-1	NA	TRBD1	TRBJ1-2	TGCGCCAGCAGCTCGACAGGGGCGGACTATGGCTACACCTTC	CASSSTGADYGYTF
TRBV5-4	once	TRBD1	TRBJ1-1	TGTGCCAGCAGCTCAGCCCCCGGACAGGGGGCAACTGAAGCTTTCTTT	CASSSAPGQGATEAFF
TRBV30	many	TRBD2	TRBJ2-7	TGTGCCTGGTCTAGCGGGAGTGGATACGAGCAGTACTTC	CAWSSGSGYEQYF
TRBV18	NA	TRBD2	TRBJ2-7	TGTGCCAGCTCCCCGGGGGGGACCGAGAACGAGCAGTACTTC	CASSPGGTENEQYF